These 3 T cell receptor beta chains were all obtained from the same sample, sequenced in a study of shared clonotypes between healthy human individuals. Only in-frame clones appear in the TCRdb table, and some are missing; sequencing was by immunoSEQ multiplex PCR. The profile shows 600,000 to 750,000 clones, roughly 78% of them singletons. The sequencing input was memory CD4+ T cells sorted from blood. Subset indicated: CD45RA-negative fraction. The receptors originated from a woman aged 25-40 years in good health.

V gene TRBV4-1 combines with J gene TRBJ1-4; no clear D. CDR3 length: 16 amino acids. The germline CDR1 and CDR2 sequences are MGHRA and YSYEKL. Trimming pared 4 bases from V and 4 bases from J, leaving 16 bases between. In nucleotides, the CDR3 is TGCGCCAGCAGCCTTGGCCGGACGGGGTTTAATGAAAAACTGTTTTTT. Its protein is CASSLGRTGFNEKLFF.

This clone was counted a single time. The chain uses TRBV2 and TRBJ2-7; D call uncertain. Germline lookup yields CDR1 SNHLY and CDR2 FYNNEI. This CDR3 spans 14 amino acids. V dropped 7 bases and J dropped 6 bases, with 19 bases sitting between them. CDR3 DNA sequence: TGTGCCAGCACCCAAAGGACCGGTTTCGGCGAGCAGTACTTC. Protein product: CASTQRTGFGEQYF.

A few counts support this clone. V and J are TRBV7-9 and TRBJ1-2; the D is unclear. This CDR3 spans 14 amino acids. Germline assignment: CDR1 SEHNR and CDR2 FQNEAQ (reference sequence). V lost 1 base and J 9 bases, leaving 15 bases between the germline ends. CDR3 in DNA: TGTGCCAGCAGCTTAGGGCCGGTTGGTCCAAGCTACACCTTC. Translating it yields CASSLGPVGPSYTF.